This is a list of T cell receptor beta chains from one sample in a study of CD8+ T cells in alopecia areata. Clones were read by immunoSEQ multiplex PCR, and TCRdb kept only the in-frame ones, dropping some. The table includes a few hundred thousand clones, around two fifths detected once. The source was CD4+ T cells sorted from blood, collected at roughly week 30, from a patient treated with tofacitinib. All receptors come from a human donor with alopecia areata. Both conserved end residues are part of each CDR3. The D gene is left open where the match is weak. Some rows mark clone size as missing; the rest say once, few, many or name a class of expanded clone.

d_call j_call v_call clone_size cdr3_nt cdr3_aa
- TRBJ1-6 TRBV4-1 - TGCGCCAGCAGCCAAATACAGAATTCACCCCTCCACTTT CASSQIQNSPLHF
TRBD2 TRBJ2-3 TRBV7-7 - TGTGCCAGCAGCTTAGGGACTAGCGGGGGTCGCACAGATACGCAGTATTTT CASSLGTSGGRTDTQYF
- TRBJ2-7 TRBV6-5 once TGTGCCAGCAGTTACACCCTGAACTACGAGCAGTACTTC CASSYTLNYEQYF
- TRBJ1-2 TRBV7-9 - TGTGCCAGCAGCCCCGGGACGGGGGGCTACACCTTC CASSPGTGGYTF
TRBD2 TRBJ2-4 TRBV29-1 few TGCAGCGTCTGGACTAGCGGGGTTGGCAAAAACATTCAGTACTTC CSVWTSGVGKNIQYF
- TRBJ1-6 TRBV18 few TGTGCCAGCTCCGCCAGGCAGGGGAATTCACCCCTCCACTTT CASSARQGNSPLHF
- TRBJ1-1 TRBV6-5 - TGTGCCAGCAGGCCAAGGGACGGTAAGAACACTGAAGCTTTCTTT CASRPRDGKNTEAFF
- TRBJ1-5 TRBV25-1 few TGTGCCAGCAGTGCCCAAACAGGAGGGGGGCAGCCCCAGCATTTT CASSAQTGGGQPQHF
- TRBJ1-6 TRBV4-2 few TGTGCCAGCAGCCTCACAAGGGCGGGGGGCAACGATTCACCCCTCCACTTT CASSLTRAGGNDSPLHF
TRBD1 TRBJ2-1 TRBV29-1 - TGCAGCGTTGACGGGACAGGATACTCCTACAATGAGCAGTTCTTC CSVDGTGYSYNEQFF